These 9 T cell receptor beta chains were all obtained from the same sample, sequenced in a study of blood T cells in healthy people across ages. A second PCR of roughly 7 to 11 cycles used a sample-barcoded 5' primer and a J-beta primer mix. TCRdb re-called the 5' RACE reads through MiXCR, storing one row per CDR3 protein. The repertoire holds more than 800,000 distinct CDR3 sequences, with roughly 26% as singletons. Sample: blood. Receptor source: a woman aged 80 or over in good health.

There are many counts of this clonotype. This chain uses TRBV12-3 or TRBV12-4 with TRBJ2-7; 8 positions match TRBD1. The CDR3 is made up of 13 amino acids. V lost 7 bases to trimming and J lost 2 bases; unmatched junction nucleotides: 4. The CDR3 is CASTGGAAYEQYF. Written as DNA, the CDR3 is TGTGCCAGCACAGGGGGCGCCGCCTACGAGCAGTACTTC.

V is TRBV18 and J is TRBJ1-5; tentative D call: TRBD1 (5 bases). V gave up 6 bases and J gave up 5 bases, with 17 bases separating them. The germline CDR1 and CDR2 sequences are KGHSH and LQKENI. The CDR3 sequence is 15 residues long. Here the CDR3 DNA reads TGTGCCAGCTCGCGGGGCAGGGTTGAAGATCAGCCCCAGCATTTT. Its protein product is CASSRGRVEDQPQHF.

Ten or more counts support this clonotype. V usage is TRBV20-1 and J usage is TRBJ2-1, with TRBD2 matching over 7 bases. The V and J ends lost 0 bases and 3 bases, in that order; junction bases with no gene match: 8. The CDR3 is made up of 16 amino acids. Germline V gene lookup returns CDR1 DFQATT and CDR2 SNEGSKA (reference sequence). CDR3 loop: CSAREGGSGLYNEQFF. The CDR3 bases are TGCAGTGCTAGAGAGGGTGGTAGCGGGCTCTACAATGAGCAGTTCTTC.

This clonotype appeared many times. J is TRBJ2-5 and V is TRBV7-2; 7 bases match TRBD1. After removal of 4 bases from V and 7 bases from J, the junction contained 9 bases not matched to a gene. The CDR3 length is 14 residues. Germline V lookup: CDR1 SGHTA, CDR2 FQGNSA. Here the CDR3 DNA reads TGTGCCAGCAGCTCATCCGGGACAGCGGCGACCCAGTACTTC. Its translation: CASSSSGTAATQYF.

The chain carries TRBV7-2 and TRBJ2-1; possible D gene TRBD2, 5 bases. The CDR3 extends over 13 amino acids. CDR1 SGHTA and CDR2 FQGNSA come from the germline V gene. Trimming removed 5 bases from V and 6 bases from J, with 11 bases in between. CDR3 in amino acids: CASSRGSSNEQFF. The CDR3 nucleotides are TGTGCCAGCAGCCGGGGATCCAGCAATGAGCAGTTCTTC.

With regard to this clonotype: This clone may be a read error of a much larger clone one base away. The chain links TRBV27 to TRBJ2-6; 10 bases are a match to TRBD1. The CDR3 runs to 20 residues. Per the germline V gene, CDR1 is MNHEY and CDR2 is SMNVEV (reference sequence). The CDR3 is CASSLRAGTGVNTGANALTF. The CDR3 nucleotides read TGTGCCAGCAGTTTAAGGGCGGGGACAGGGGTTAATACTGGGGCCAACGCCCTGACTTTC.

In this sample, this clonotype turned up many times. V gene TRBV5-1 combines with J gene TRBJ2-3, with D unresolved. This CDR3 is 15 amino acids long. CDR1 is SGHRS and CDR2 is YFSETQ in the germline V gene. V was shortened by 4 bases and J by 0 bases, with 12 bases between the two germline ends. This chain's CDR3 is CASSQMGWSTDTQYF. Written as DNA, the CDR3 is TGCGCCAGCAGCCAGATGGGGTGGAGCACAGATACGCAGTATTTT. The complete variable domain, with remaining parts taken from reference TRBV5-1 and TRBJ2-3, reads KAGVTQTPRYLIKTRGQQVTLSCSPISGHRSVSWYQQTPGQGLQFLFEYFSETQRNKGNFPGRFSGRQFSNSRSEMNVSTLELGDSALYLCASSQMGWSTDTQYFGPGTRLTVL.

This clonotype has more than one count but fewer than ten. CDR3 nucleotide sequence: TGTGCCAGCAGTGGAGAGACTAGCGGGCCCAATGAGCAGTTCTTC. It specifies CASSGETSGPNEQFF. The chain has TRBV6-4 and TRBJ2-1, with 10 bases identical to TRBD2. Germline values: CDR1 MRHNA, CDR2 SNTAGT. The V gene end was trimmed by 4 bases and the J gene end by 6 bases; junction bases not matched to a gene: 6. The CDR3 covers 15 residues.

CDR3 nucleotides: TGTGCCAGCAGCTTAGCGCCGGCTAGCGGGGGGGAAGAGACCCAGTACTTC. Its translation is CASSLAPASGGEETQYF. This chain links TRBV7-2 with TRBJ2-7; 12 bases fit TRBD2. The J call is uncertain, as TRBJ2-5 better fits the DNA end. The germline CDR1 and CDR2 sequences are SGHTA and FQGNSA. The CDR3 is 17 residues long.